This TCR beta chain was found in a study of a mutant IDH1 vaccine in newly diagnosed glioma. For the study at large: A roughly 60% male, about 38% female split and a mean age of 40.4 years characterized treated patients. Previous treatment comprised radiotherapy, temozolomide, or both, mostly both.

Time point specified: baseline, week 1 (first vaccination visit). The sample's treatment: pre-vaccination baseline after standard-of-care therapy. Profiling relied on immunoSEQ multiplex PCR, and the TCRdb table lists in-frame clones only, not all of them. The sample lists about 54,000 clones, 80% to 90% occurring once. With regard to this clone: As yet, its antigen is unknown.

V dropped 5 bases and J dropped 7 bases, with 18 bases sitting between them. CDR3 length equals 15 residues. Germline V gives CDR1 SGHVS, CDR2 FQNEAQ. General study results and limits: The vaccine induced immune responses, and these occurred in approximately 94% of patients. Pseudoprogression apparently tracked independently of changes in top peripheral T cell clonotypes.

The TCR was taken from a man aged 18 to 30 with glioma. The chain carries TRBV7-8 and TRBJ1-3; D is ambiguous. This specimen was PBMCs, taken from a glioma patient treated with radiotherapy, temozolomide or both. The CDR3 spells CASSRLPQVGNTIYF. The CDR3 nucleotides read TGTGCCAGCAGCCGTCTACCTCAAGTTGGGAACACCATATATTTT.